The 25 T cell receptor beta chains below were found in one sample sequenced in a study of T cells in Graves' hyperthyroidism and ophthalmopathy. The TCR beta CDR3 regions underwent amplification using RNA transcripts as the source. The TCR CDR3 first-round RT-PCR relied on the HTBI primer set. TCRdb used MiXCR to reprocess the multiplex PCR reads, holding one entry per CDR3 protein. The sample yields some 620,000 distinct CDR3 sequences, roughly 17% seen once. The material sequenced was blood. These receptors were taken from a woman aged 25-40 years with Graves' hyperthyroidism.

This clonotype was picked up a small number of times. The gene calls are TRBV7-3 and TRBJ2-2; the match to TRBD1 covers 9 bases. The CDR3 has 15 residues. J was trimmed by 3 bases and V by 6 bases; bases with no gene match: 5. Germline lookup yields CDR1 SGHTA and CDR2 FQGTGA. The CDR3 nucleotides read TGTGCCAGCAGTCGGGACAGGGCTGACACCGGGGAGCTGTTTTTT. It encodes CASSRDRADTGELFF.

This clonotype was seen a handful of times. The chain joins TRBV30 to TRBJ1-1; D gene uncertain. V was cut by 0 bases and J by 10 bases, with 9 bases left in between. Germline V CDR1 and CDR2: GTSNPN, SVGIG (reference sequence). CDR3 length: 11 amino acids. The CDR3 loop reads CAWSVRGRAFF. The CDR3 DNA is TGTGCCTGGAGTGTACGGGGAAGAGCTTTCTTT.

This clonotype showed up just a few times. The chain combines TRBV7-2 with TRBJ2-5; 7 bases are a match to TRBD2. Germline V gene sequence: CDR1 SGHTA, CDR2 FQGNSA. The CDR3 has 14 amino acids. The V and J ends lost 2 bases and 5 bases, in that order; junction bases with no gene match: 5. For the CDR3, the DNA is TGTGCCAGCAGCTTAAACCTGGGGGGGGAGACCCAGTACTTC. Translating it yields CASSLNLGGETQYF.

The CDR3 DNA is TGTGCCAGCAGCCAGACTAGCGGGAGTAGAGATACGCAGTATTTT. Translating gives CASSQTSGSRDTQYF. The chain is built from TRBV3-1 and TRBJ2-3, with 12 nucleotides matching TRBD2. V shed 3 bases, J shed 5 bases, and the junction held 3 bases outside the gene matches. CDR3 length: 15 amino acids. Germline CDR1 LGHDT, CDR2 YNNKEL (reference sequence).

A few counts support this clonotype. The rearrangement uses TRBV18 and TRBJ2-2; no reliable D call. V was pared by 0 bases and J by 0 bases, with 11 bases between. The CDR3 has 17 residues. Looked up from germline, CDR1 is KGHSH and CDR2 is LQKENI. The CDR3 loop is CASSPPIRTPNTGELFF. As DNA, the CDR3 is TGTGCCAGCTCACCACCCATCAGGACCCCGAACACCGGGGAGCTGTTTTTT.

The chain has TRBV11-3 and TRBJ2-5; D tentatively fits TRBD1 or TRBD2 (7 bases each). Germline lookup yields CDR1 SGHNT and CDR2 YENEEA. This CDR3 spans 15 amino acids. The V and J ends lost 5 bases and 5 bases respectively, with 18 bases between them. The DNA of the CDR3 is TGTGCCAGCAGCCAGGGGGGGAGGGGCCCGGAGACCCAGTACTTC. This gives the protein CASSQGGRGPETQYF. The full variable domain, rest sourced from reference TRBV11-3 and TRBJ2-5, is EAGVVQSPRYKIIEKKQPVAFWCNPISGHNTLYWYLQNLGQGPELLIRYENEEAVDDSQLPKDRFSAERLKGVDSTLKIQPAELGDSAVYLCASSQGGRGPETQYFGPGTRLLVL.

This clonotype appeared many times. J is TRBJ2-2 and V is TRBV12-3 or TRBV12-4; a possible D gene is TRBD1 (6 bases). V gave up 11 bases and J gave up 3 bases, with 19 bases separating them. The CDR3 spans 15 residues. The CDR3: CAGSYNRVDTGELFF. CDR3 coding DNA: TGTGCCGGGTCCTACAACAGGGTAGACACCGGGGAGCTGTTTTTT.

This clonotype was seen at least ten times. The chain is built from TRBV6-2 or TRBV6-3 and TRBJ2-2, with D perhaps matching TRBD2 (5 bases). The germline gives CDR1 MNHEY, CDR2 SVGEGT. CDR3 length equals 16 residues. V lost 1 base to trimming and J lost 0 bases, with 9 bases between them. DNA of the CDR3: TGTGCCAGCAGTTACTTGAGCGGTACGAACACCGGGGAGCTGTTTTTT. Translating gives CASSYLSGTNTGELFF.

This clonotype showed up many times. J is TRBJ2-7 and V is TRBV28; D gene unclear. Germline V lookup: CDR1 MDHEN, CDR2 SYDVKM. The V gene lost 10 bases and the J gene lost 9 bases, with 13 bases spanning the gap. The CDR3 consists of 10 residues. The CDR3 DNA follows: TGTGCCACCTCTGAAGGTAGGCAGTACTTC. Its translation: CATSEGRQYF.

This clonotype was recorded at least ten times. This rearrangement joins TRBV7-9 to TRBJ1-1; weak D call: TRBD1 (5 bases). The germline V gene has CDR1 SEHNR and CDR2 FQNEAQ (reference sequence). The CDR3 totals 15 residues. V was pared by 1 base and J by 3 bases, with 12 bases between. The CDR3: CASSLEIGADTEAFF. The CDR3 DNA is TGTGCCAGCAGCTTAGAGATAGGGGCGGACACTGAAGCTTTCTTT.

This clonotype was counted at least ten times. The rearrangement joins TRBV12-3 or TRBV12-4 to TRBJ2-1; D uncertain. The CDR3 length is 11 residues. The germline V and J ends were trimmed by 5 bases and 13 bases, with 12 bases remaining between them. CDR3 amino acids: CASSPEMRQFF. Here the CDR3 DNA reads TGTGCCAGCAGTCCAGAGATGAGACAGTTCTTC.

The rearrangement uses TRBV3-1 and TRBJ2-7; D remains ambiguous. Trimming pared 4 bases from V and 6 bases from J, leaving 19 bases between. Germline V gene data show CDR1 as LGHDT and CDR2 as YNNKEL (reference sequence). This CDR3 has 15 amino acids. The CDR3 DNA sequence: TGTGCCAGCAGCCGCTTCGGGCTTAGCCGTGGCGAGCAGTACTTC. This sequence encodes CASSRFGLSRGEQYF.

This clonotype was detected ten times or more. The DNA for the CDR3 is TGTGCCAGCAGCTTTCGACAACGAGGCGACGAAAAACTGTTTTTT. It translates to CASSFRQRGDEKLFF. The V and J genes are TRBV7-2 and TRBJ1-4; D call uncertain. The length of the CDR3 is 15 residues. Germline CDR1 is SGHTA and CDR2 is FQGNSA. The V and J ends lost 3 bases and 8 bases respectively, with 16 bases between them.

Many counts were recorded for this clonotype. CDR3 sequence (DNA): TGTGCCAGCAGTTTAATCGATACAGGGGTGGACGAGCAGTACTTC. Translation gives CASSLIDTGVDEQYF. The chain joins TRBV6-2 or TRBV6-3 to TRBJ2-7; 7 positions match TRBD1. Looked up from germline, CDR1 is MNHEY and CDR2 is SVGEGT. The CDR3 spans 15 residues. Losses at the gene ends were 4 bases for V and 5 bases for J; bases not matched to a gene: 11.

This clonotype came up many times. DNA of the CDR3: TGTGCCAGCAGCCGGGGCTCTAAAGATACGCAGTATTTT. It encodes CASSRGSKDTQYF. This chain connects TRBV2 to TRBJ2-3; TRBD1 or TRBD2 may be the D gene (5 bases each). The CDR3 has 13 amino acids. Per the germline V gene, CDR1 is SNHLY and CDR2 is FYNNEI. V was shortened by 6 bases and J by 5 bases, with 12 bases between the two germline ends.

CDR3 bases: TGCGCCAGCAGCCTTGGGACAGATGCGGAAAATTCACCCCTCCACTTT. Protein product: CASSLGTDAENSPLHF. The chain couples TRBV5-1 to TRBJ1-6, with TRBD1 matching 7 bases. The V and J ends lost 4 bases and 7 bases, in that order; junction bases with no gene match: 11. Germline CDR1 and CDR2: SGHRS and YFSETQ. There are 16 residues in the CDR3.

This clonotype occurred many times. As DNA, the CDR3 is TGTGCCAGCAGCCAAGGGTATAGCGGGAGCACGAATACGCAGTATTTT. Its protein product is CASSQGYSGSTNTQYF. V and J are TRBV3-1 and TRBJ2-3; TRBD2 agrees at 9 bases. Trimming removed 1 base from V and 7 bases from J; junction bases left unmatched: 9. The CDR3 has 16 amino acids. The germline V gene encodes CDR1 LGHDT and CDR2 YNNKEL (reference sequence).

This clonotype was seen at least ten times. V and J are TRBV20-1 and TRBJ1-1; D call uncertain. The ends were cut back, 6 bases at V and 5 bases at J, with 10 bases in the middle. Germline CDR1 is DFQATT and CDR2 is SNEGSKA (reference sequence). The CDR3 runs 11 residues. CDR3 sequence reads: CSAFWVTEAFF. CDR3 DNA: TGCAGTGCATTCTGGGTAACTGAAGCTTTCTTT.

This clonotype was detected only a few times. V is TRBV5-1 and J is TRBJ1-6, with 8 bases matching TRBD1. The CDR3 is 15 residues long. Germline V lookup: CDR1 SGHRS, CDR2 YFSETQ. V lost 0 bases, J lost 7 bases, and 3 bases stayed unmatched. CDR3 in amino acids: CASSLDSGGNSPLHF. The CDR3 DNA reads TGCGCCAGCAGCTTGGACTCAGGGGGCAATTCACCCCTCCACTTT.

This clonotype has ten or more counts. J is TRBJ2-3 and V is TRBV6-6; D not certain. Germline V gene lookup returns CDR1 MNHNY and CDR2 SVGAGI (reference sequence). V lost 4 bases to trimming and J lost 3 bases, with 5 bases between them. This CDR3 contains 12 residues. The CDR3 is CASSWETDTQYF. The CDR3 bases are TGTGCCAGCAGTTGGGAAACAGATACGCAGTATTTT.

The gene calls are TRBV11-2 and TRBJ1-1, with D perhaps TRBD1 (6 bases). The CDR3 loop spans 16 amino acids. With 3 bases removed from V and 2 bases from J, the gap between germline ends came to 16 bases. CDR1 is SGHAT, CDR2 FQNNGV, per germline. The CDR3 nucleotides are TGTGCCAGCAGCTTCTTCGCCGGGGGGGGCAACACTGAAGCTTTCTTT. Translated, it gives CASSFFAGGGNTEAFF.

In its sample, this clonotype was seen many times. This chain joins TRBV20-1 and TRBJ1-5; 7 bases match TRBD1. Trimming at V came to 5 bases and at J to 4 bases, leaving 14 bases not matched to a gene. Germline values: CDR1 DFQATT, CDR2 SNEGSKA (reference sequence). CDR3 length equals 16 residues. CDR3 in DNA: TGCAGTGCTCGAAAATCTCAGGGACAGTTTAATCAGCCCCAGCATTTT. Encoded protein: CSARKSQGQFNQPQHF.

This clonotype was seen at least ten times. J is TRBJ2-7 and V is TRBV19; 9 bases fit TRBD1. This CDR3 contains 15 residues. Looked up from germline, CDR1 is LNHDA and CDR2 is SQIVND (reference sequence). Trimming removed 5 bases from V and 7 bases from J; junction bases left unmatched: 12. The CDR3 region is CASSLRRDRVKEQYF. CDR3 DNA: TGTGCCAGTAGTCTTCGCCGGGACAGGGTAAAAGAGCAGTACTTC. The entire variable domain, with the rest obtained from reference TRBV19 and TRBJ2-7, is as follows: DGGITQSPKYLFRKEGQNVTLSCEQNLNHDAMYWYRQDPGQGLRLIYYSQIVNDFQKGDIAEGYSVSREKKESFPLTVTSAQKNPTAFYLCASSLRRDRVKEQYFGPGTRLTVT.

This chain links TRBV28 with TRBJ1-5; D remains ambiguous. Between the trimmed V and J ends, which lost 2 bases and 0 bases, there was a span of 11 bases. Germline lookup yields CDR1 MDHEN and CDR2 SYDVKM. The CDR3 runs to 16 residues. The CDR3, as DNA: TGTGCCAGCAGTTTAGTCCGCGGCAGTAGCAATCAGCCCCAGCATTTT. Protein sequence: CASSLVRGSSNQPQHF.

In this sample, this clonotype turned up many times. This rearrangement joins TRBV12-3 or TRBV12-4 to TRBJ2-3; D gene ambiguous. The CDR3 runs 15 residues. Trimming removed 6 bases at V and 2 bases at J, with 15 bases between. CDR3 amino acids: CASRAGVLNTDTQYF. The CDR3 nucleotides are TGTGCCAGCAGGGCTGGGGTTCTAAACACAGATACGCAGTATTTT.